This T cell receptor beta chain was retrieved from a study of T cell responses to AZD1222 COVID-19 vaccine (dated by TCRdb to 2020 to 2023). Broadly, across the study: A total of about 230 trial participants underwent TCR sequencing, of whom 207 received two doses of AZD1222 and 26 received two doses of the MenACWY control vaccine. Enrollment into the trials was organized by age into subgroups of 18-55, 56-69 and 70-plus years, and those subgroups contained roughly 150, 30 and 60 TCR-sequenced participants, respectively.

The sample's time point, from its label and the paper: about 28 days (+/-7) after the second vaccine dose. The treatment or condition label, as the study defines it: meningococcal conjugate vaccine given as trial control. The vaccinee samples were drawn from two UK trials, COV001 and COV002, one of which was a single-blind randomized controlled phase 2/3 trial testing AZD1222 (ChAdOx1 nCoV-19) in healthy adults. For TCRbeta chain sequencing, PBMC samples were collected from trial participants at day 0 and at day 28 after the second dose. Counted from cysteine to phenylalanine, this CDR3 has 14 amino acids. Only the CDR3 DNA stays, 42 bases, in frame from base 1. V loses 5 bases at its end and J loses 4 bases; junction bases beyond the gene matches: 5. As encoded in the germline V gene (reference sequence), CDR1 is MNHEY while CDR2 is SMNVEV. This clone was detected once. The antigen it recognizes is unknown. The sample holds no much larger clone one base away, and base qualities are not on file.

On the study overall, not on this receptor specifically: The whole spike protein was spanned by vaccine-associated CD4 TCRs, and dominant responses were seen in regions 160-218 and 743-854. Participants were mostly white British, with more females than males. The authors suggested clonal diversity may have been underestimated. Spike-specific TCR breadth and depth rose significantly after two AZD1222 doses compared with day 0 and with MenACWY recipients. The 56-69-year group was small, and its depth increase did not reach significance, likely because of low power. Epitopes outside the regions mutated in the B.1.351 and B.1.1.7 variants were reportedly recognized by nearly half of the unique spike-specific TCRs. Because no day 14 peak-response samples were available, the repertoires could be characterized only after the peak T cell response. Conclusions about previously exposed vaccinees are limited because only six or seven AZD1222 recipients were SARS-CoV-2 seropositive at baseline.

The CDR3 regions of human TCRbeta chains were subjected to immunosequencing. As for how the authors treated the data: Repertoire TCRs were checked for matches against a reference library of SARS-CoV-2-specific TCRs that had been generated using the MIRA antigen-specificity platform. Breadth was defined as the fraction of unique TCRs that were SARS-CoV-2-associated. Depth was defined as the fraction of total T cells that were SARS-CoV-2-associated. Using the MIRA data, every spike-specific TCR was mapped to the spike region that the TCR reacted to and assigned to either a CD4 or a CD8 class. Log10-transformed breadth and depth values were compared by one-way ANOVA with Sidak's multiple comparisons tests. TCRdb retrieved this table from immuneACCESS and kept in-frame rearrangements only. Not all clones are present; in checked studies, unresolved V genes account for under half, and no reason is known for the remainder. V, J and clone size reflect that table, while D and trimming were determined from the DNA. For this sample the table gives approximately 150,000 clones, of which approximately 86% were detected only once. The top ten constitute 5% to 6.5% of the sample.

The sample in question was peripheral blood, obtained 28 days after the second dose of the MenACWY control vaccine. The sequence was collected from an adult who received the MenACWY meningococcal vaccine as a control. In this chain, TRBV27 is recombined with TRBJ2-3, with 8 junctional bases fitting TRBD1. The CDR3 region: CASSPDREADTQYF. The DNA sequence reads TGTGCCAGCAGTCCGGACAGGGAAGCAGATACGCAGTATTTT.